These 5 T cell receptor beta chains came from one sample sequenced in a study of cytomegalovirus exposure and HLA in healthy donors. Vbeta (60) and Jbeta (13) primers were used in the PCR. The table came from immunoSEQ multiplex PCR; TCRdb's copy has only in-frame clones and leaves some out. The data contain around 170,000 clones, 75% to 90% of them singletons. Material for sequencing was PBMCs. These receptors were collected from a woman between 18 and 30 years old in good health and CMV-seronegative.

The gene calls are TRBV25-1 and TRBJ2-3, with 9 positions matching TRBD2. Germline lookup yields CDR1 MGHDK and CDR2 SYGVNS. This CDR3 has 14 amino acids. The V segment lost 5 bases and the J segment 5 bases; nucleotides outside the gene matches: 5. CDR3 DNA sequence: TGTGCCAGCAGTATAGCAGCGGGGGGAGATACGCAGTATTTT. This gives the protein CASSIAAGGDTQYF.

The V gene is TRBV5-1, the J gene TRBJ1-3, with D perhaps TRBD1 (6 bases). Trimming shortened V by 2 bases and J by 1 base, and 13 bases separated the two germline ends. CDR1 and CDR2 (germline): SGHRS, YFSETQ. This CDR3 comprises 16 residues. CDR3 in amino acids: CASSLPGQASGNTIYF. CDR3 nucleotides: TGCGCCAGCAGCTTACCGGGACAAGCTTCTGGAAACACCATATATTTT.

The rearrangement joins TRBV30 to TRBJ2-1; TRBD1 matches at 9 bases. The J segment lost 3 bases and the V segment lost 3 bases, leaving 9 bases of the junction unmatched. The CDR3 sequence is 16 residues long. Germline-derived CDR1 and CDR2 are GTSNPN and SVGIG (reference sequence). Written as DNA, the CDR3 is TGTGCCTGGAGGAACCGGGGGGACAGGGACTACAATGAGCAGTTCTTC. It specifies CAWRNRGDRDYNEQFF.

In nucleotides, the CDR3 is TGCAGCGTGGGGACAGGGAACGTGAACACCATATATTTT. Translating it yields CSVGTGNVNTIYF. This chain connects TRBV29-1 to TRBJ1-3, with 9 bases lining up with TRBD1. Unmatched junction bases numbered 7, after V lost 6 bases and J lost 7 bases. Per germline, CDR1 SQVTM and CDR2 ANQGSEA. This CDR3 has 13 residues.

CDR3 in amino acids: CASSLEEVIHGYTF. CDR3 nucleotide sequence: TGTGCCAGCAGCTTGGAGGAGGTAATCCATGGCTACACCTTC. The V call is TRBV5-6, the J call TRBJ1-2; D gene unclear. The CDR3 length is 14 residues. V dropped 0 bases and J dropped 6 bases, with 12 bases sitting between them. CDR1 and CDR2 from the germline V gene are SGHDT and YYEEEE.